Reported below is one T cell receptor (beta chain). Its target is unknown. This sample is part of a study of CD8+ T cells in alopecia areata. Germline V CDR1 and CDR2: SQVTM, ANQGSEA. This CDR3 has 12 residues. The V gene lost 5 bases and the J gene lost 5 bases, with 12 bases spanning the gap. Study-level results: Scalp sample data also include resident alphabeta T cells from normal skin.

Treatment of the sample: oral pan-JAK inhibitor, 5-10 mg twice daily. Punch biopsies of lesional scalp, plus peripheral blood, were taken from alopecia areata patients. Sequencing relied on a cDNA template that was reverse transcribed from extracted RNA. Produced via immunoSEQ multiplex PCR; TCRdb's table is partial and in-frame only. The sample lists roughly 190,000 clones, around 60% occurring once. This clonotype originated in a human donor with alopecia areata. This rearrangement joins TRBV29-1 to TRBJ2-5; possibly TRBD1 for D (5 bases). The source material was CD4+ T cells sorted from blood, sampled at week 4, from a patient treated with tofacitinib. The CDR3 region has the DNA TGCAGCGTTCAGGGTTTCTACGAGACCCAGTACTTC. It codes for CSVQGFYETQYF.